These T cell receptor beta chains were read from a single sample in a study of CD8 T cells in ankylosing spondylitis. TCRdb independently ran MiXCR on the 5' RACE reads; one entry per CDR3 protein. This sample has approximately 260,000 distinct CDR3 sequences; more than 15% occur once, and the top ten carry around a third. The specimen was blood, either unsorted or a sorted T cell fraction (not recorded which). The receptor set was obtained from a male donor with ankylosing spondylitis or in good health (not recorded which). Both conserved end residues are part of each CDR3. A D gene is named only where the DNA matches it firmly. Clone size appears in some rows only: once, few, many, or a class for an expanded clone.

J gene,D gene,V gene,clone size,CDR3 DNA,CDR3 protein
TRBJ2-3,NA,TRBV20-1,many,TGCAGTGCTAGATTATTGGCGGTCCCAGATACGCAGTATTTT,CSARLLAVPDTQYF
TRBJ2-2,TRBD1,TRBV3-1,many,TGTGCCAGCAGCCAAGACCTATGGACAGGGTACGGGGAGCTGTTTTTT,CASSQDLWTGYGELFF
TRBJ1-3,NA,TRBV6-5,NA,TGTGCCAGCAGTTACTTACGATCCGGGCCGACCTCTGGAAACACCATATATTTT,CASSYLRSGPTSGNTIYF
TRBJ2-5,TRBD2,TRBV27,NA,TGTGCCAGCAGTCCAGCTAGCGGGGGCCAAGAGACCCAGTACTTC,CASSPASGGQETQYF
TRBJ1-2,NA,TRBV29-1,NA,TGCAGCGTTGAAGTACCGGACAGTTCTAACTATGGCTACACCTTC,CSVEVPDSSNYGYTF
TRBJ1-6,NA,TRBV6-5,few,TGTGCCAGCAGTTACTCGAGTCCTTCCCTTAATTCACCCCTCCACTTT,CASSYSSPSLNSPLHF
TRBJ2-2,TRBD2,TRBV12-3/TRBV12-4,NA,TGTGCCAGCAGTCCAAGCGGGGCAGGGTACACCGGGGAGCTGTTTTTT,CASSPSGAGYTGELFF
TRBJ2-5,NA,TRBV29-1,NA,TGCAGCGTTGAAATTCCGGGACATGGGGAGACCCAGTACTTC,CSVEIPGHGETQYF
TRBJ2-7,NA,TRBV29-1,many,TGCAGCGTTGAGTTATCCGCCTTGAGCTCCTACGAGCAGTACTTC,CSVELSALSSYEQYF
TRBJ2-7,NA,TRBV6-5,NA,TGTGCCAGCAGTTACGGGCGCGCGGGGATCTACGAGCAGTACTTC,CASSYGRAGIYEQYF
TRBJ2-1,NA,TRBV12-3/TRBV12-4,NA,TGTGCCAGCAGTCGGGTGGCGGTTTACAATGAGCAGTTCTTC,CASSRVAVYNEQFF
TRBJ2-3,TRBD2,TRBV7-9,NA,TGTGCCAGCAGCTTCCAGCGGGAGATTGAAGATACGCAGTATTTT,CASSFQREIEDTQYF
TRBJ2-1,NA,TRBV7-2,NA,TGTGCCAGCAGAGAGACTTCCTACAATGAGCAGTTCTTC,CASRETSYNEQFF
TRBJ2-1,TRBD2,TRBV5-6,few,TGTGCCAGCAGCTTTAGGGAGGGATATGAGCAGTTCTTC,CASSFREGYEQFF
TRBJ2-2,NA,TRBV6-5,NA,TGTGCCAGCAGTTACTCGTGGGACAATTCCGGGGAGCTGTTTTTT,CASSYSWDNSGELFF
TRBJ2-3,NA,TRBV29-1,few,TGCAGCGTACGTGTAGGGCTGCCAGATACGCAGTATTTT,CSVRVGLPDTQYF
TRBJ1-2,TRBD1,TRBV19,NA,TGTGCCAGTAGGGTGGACAGGGACTATGGCTACACCTTC,CASRVDRDYGYTF
TRBJ2-7,NA,TRBV29-1,many,TGCAGCGTGAACACGTTGCCGGGCGAGCAGTACTTC,CSVNTLPGEQYF
TRBJ2-3,NA,TRBV9,NA,TGTGCCAGCAGCGGTTTAGCGGATACGCAGTATTTT,CASSGLADTQYF
TRBJ1-1,NA,TRBV27,many,TGTGCCAGCAGTTCGCTGAGTACTGAAGCTTTCTTT,CASSSLSTEAFF
TRBJ2-1,TRBD2,TRBV6-5,NA,TGTGCCAGCAGTTACCCGGCTAGCGGGAGGGCCTTAGAGCAGTTCTTC,CASSYPASGRALEQFF
TRBJ1-5,NA,TRBV12-3/TRBV12-4,NA,TGTGCCAGCAGTTTAGGCCAGGGGCTTCAGCCCCAGCATTTT,CASSLGQGLQPQHF
TRBJ2-5,NA,TRBV29-1,many,TGCAGCGTTGACGAGGCAGTGGTTGAGACCCAGTACTTC,CSVDEAVVETQYF
TRBJ1-6,TRBD1,TRBV5-6,NA,TGTGCCAGCAGCTTAAGGGACAGCCCTAATTCACCCCTCCACTTT,CASSLRDSPNSPLHF
TRBJ2-4,NA,TRBV18,NA,TGTGCCAGCTCTCCGGACAGATCCGGTGCCAAAAACATTCAGTACTTC,CASSPDRSGAKNIQYF
TRBJ2-3,NA,TRBV29-1,NA,TGCAGCGCCGTTGGTAGTCGGACAGATACGCAGTATTTT,CSAVGSRTDTQYF
TRBJ2-6,NA,TRBV4-1,NA,TGCGCCAGCAGCCAAGCAGGCCCTGGGGCCAACGTCCTGACTTTC,CASSQAGPGANVLTF
TRBJ2-2,NA,TRBV27,NA,TGTGCCAGCAGTTTAGGAGTAGTTCAGAACACCGGGGAGCTGTTTTTT,CASSLGVVQNTGELFF